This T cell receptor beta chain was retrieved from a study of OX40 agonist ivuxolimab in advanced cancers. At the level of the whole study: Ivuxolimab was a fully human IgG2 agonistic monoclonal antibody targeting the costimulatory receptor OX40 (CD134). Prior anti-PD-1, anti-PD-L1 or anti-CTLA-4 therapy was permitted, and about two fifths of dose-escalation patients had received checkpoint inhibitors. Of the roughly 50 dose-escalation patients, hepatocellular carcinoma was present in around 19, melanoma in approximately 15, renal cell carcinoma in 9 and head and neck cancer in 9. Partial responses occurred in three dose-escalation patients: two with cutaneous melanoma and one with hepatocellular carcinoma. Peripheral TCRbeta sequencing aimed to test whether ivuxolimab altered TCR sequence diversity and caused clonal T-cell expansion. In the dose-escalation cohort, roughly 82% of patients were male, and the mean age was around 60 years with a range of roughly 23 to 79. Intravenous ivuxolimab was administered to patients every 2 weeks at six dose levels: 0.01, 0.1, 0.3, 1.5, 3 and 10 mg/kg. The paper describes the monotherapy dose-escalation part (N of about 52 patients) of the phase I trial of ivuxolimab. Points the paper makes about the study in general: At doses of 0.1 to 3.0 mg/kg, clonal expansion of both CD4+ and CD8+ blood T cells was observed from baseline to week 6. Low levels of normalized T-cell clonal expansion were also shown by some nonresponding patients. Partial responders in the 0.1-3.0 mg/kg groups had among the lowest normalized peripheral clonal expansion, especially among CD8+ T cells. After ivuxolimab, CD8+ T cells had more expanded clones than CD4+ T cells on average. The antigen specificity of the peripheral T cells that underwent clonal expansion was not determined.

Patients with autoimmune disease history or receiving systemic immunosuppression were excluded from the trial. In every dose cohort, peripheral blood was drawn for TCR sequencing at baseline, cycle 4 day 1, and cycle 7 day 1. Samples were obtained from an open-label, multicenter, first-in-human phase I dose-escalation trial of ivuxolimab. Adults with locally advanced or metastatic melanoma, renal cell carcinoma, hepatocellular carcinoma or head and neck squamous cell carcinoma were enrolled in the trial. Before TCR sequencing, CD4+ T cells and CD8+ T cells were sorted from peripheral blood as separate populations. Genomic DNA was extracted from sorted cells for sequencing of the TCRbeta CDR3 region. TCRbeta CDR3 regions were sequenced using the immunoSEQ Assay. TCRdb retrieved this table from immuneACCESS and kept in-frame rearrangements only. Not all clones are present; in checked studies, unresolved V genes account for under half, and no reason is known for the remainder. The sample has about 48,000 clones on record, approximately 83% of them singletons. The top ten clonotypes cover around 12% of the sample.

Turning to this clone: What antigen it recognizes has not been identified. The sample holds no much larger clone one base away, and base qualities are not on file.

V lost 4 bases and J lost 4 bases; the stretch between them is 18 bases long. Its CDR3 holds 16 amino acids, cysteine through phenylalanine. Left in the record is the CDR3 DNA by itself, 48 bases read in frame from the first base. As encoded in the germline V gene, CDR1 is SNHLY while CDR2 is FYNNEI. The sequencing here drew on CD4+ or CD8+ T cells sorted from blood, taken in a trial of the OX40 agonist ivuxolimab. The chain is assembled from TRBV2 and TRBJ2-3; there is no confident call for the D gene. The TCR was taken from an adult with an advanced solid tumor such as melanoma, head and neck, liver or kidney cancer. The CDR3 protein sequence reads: CASSGGVVAGSDTQYF. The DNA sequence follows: TGTGCCAGCAGTGGTGGCGTAGTTGCTGGTTCAGATACGCAGTATTTT. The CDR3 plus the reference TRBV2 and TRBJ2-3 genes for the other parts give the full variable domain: EPEVTQTPSHQVTQMGQEVILRCVPISNHLYFYWYRQILGQKVEFLVSFYNNEISEKSEIFDDQFSVERPDGSNFTLKIRSTKLEDSAMYFCASSGGVVAGSDTQYFGPGTRLTVL.